This T cell receptor (beta chain) was identified during a study of blood T cell repertoires in COVID-19. Study at large: Sites across the United States, Italy and Spain contributed samples from acute and convalescent COVID-19. The analysed material was cDNA or gDNA that came from T cells, B-cell-depleted T cells, or PBMCs.

J gave up 7 bases and V 0 bases, and 9 bases lay outside the gene matches. Germline V gene sequence: CDR1 SGDLS, CDR2 YYNGEE. The CDR3 is 16 residues long. In the original workflow: Researchers report that nucleated cell counts were estimated from reference gene primer amplification. Libraries were prepared by immunoSEQ multiplex PCR; TCRdb keeps only in-frame clonotypes and omits some of them. V, J and clone size reflect that table, while D and trimming were determined from the DNA. Of under 100,000 clones in the sample, around 87% were seen once. The chain couples TRBV9 to TRBJ2-2; 7 bases agree with TRBD1. This receptor was taken from a human donor in a cohort sampled during active COVID-19. Sequencing was carried out using peripheral blood. Here the CDR3 DNA reads TGTGCCAGCAGCGTAGGACCGACAGGGTTCATCGGGGAGCTGTTTTTT. Translated, it gives CASSVGPTGFIGELFF.